The source of this T cell receptor (beta chain) is a study of T cell clonality in common variable immunodeficiency. This CDR3 has 14 residues. Germline CDR1 is MNHEY and CDR2 is SMNVEV (reference sequence). The germline V and J ends were trimmed by 3 bases and 7 bases, with 12 bases remaining between them. Study-level results: Compared with healthy controls, CVID subjects showed increased TCRbeta clonality, mostly in about a third. Compared with controls, CVID subjects had fewer shared TCRbeta clones.

This clone was detected ten times or more. Its matching antigen is unknown. The sequenced fragment ends 3 residues before the CDR3 boundary, so the rest is inferred from the germline J gene. Each donor provided roughly 4.5 to 8.5 ml of heparinized whole blood. Assay: immunoSEQ multiplex PCR; the TCRdb copy retains only in-frame clones and omits some. This sample has 35,000 to 50,000 clones and no singletons, with approximately 0.68% in the ten largest. The chain has TRBV27 and TRBJ1-4; D uncertain. The sample comprised peripheral blood mononuclear cells. This sequence originates from a person aged 18 to 75 in good health. CDR3 DNA, as far as it was read: TGTGCCAGCAGTTTTCGACTTAAATCTGAAAAA. As protein: CASSFRLKSEK. The full CDR3 is CASSFRLKSEKLFF. Complete variable domain (other parts from reference TRBV27 and TRBJ1-4): EAQVTQNPRYLITVTGKKLTVTCSQNMNHEYMSWYRQDPGLGLRQIYYSMNVEVTDKGDVPEGYKVSRKEKRNFPLILESPSPNQTSLYFCASSFRLKSEKLFFGSGTQLSVL.